Included here is one TCR beta chain sequence, with context. It has no known antigen specificity. Per-base qualities were not stored, and no clone one base away is much larger. The data derive from a study of high-grade serous ovarian cancer treatment subgroups (dated by TCRdb to the early 2020s). About the investigation overall: Sequencing yielded a mean of about 14,000 reads and some 7,000 unique TCR beta rearrangements per sample. The study examined TCR beta repertoires in high-grade serous ovarian cancer patients who were grouped under a laparoscopic triage algorithm by complete gross resection or by neoadjuvant chemotherapy response. The approximately 30-patient cohort included some ten patients with no residual disease after primary surgery (R0), some ten excellent NACT responders, and some ten poor NACT responders. In total there were approximately 82 samples, since every patient provided one primary tumor sample and two metastatic tumor samples. The investigation overall reported the following: TCR clonal relatedness showed a positive correlation with neoantigen level and a trend toward positive correlation with copy number variation and mutation load from whole-genome sequencing. Tumors from the same patient had repertoire similarity ranging from about 0.095 to 0.85, while tumors from different patients showed almost no similarity. TCR repertoire analyses were focused on CDR3, and CDR1 and CDR2 were not analyzed. Because bulk tumor TCR sequencing provided no spatial information, insight into HGSC tumor complexity and diversity was limited.

Tumor samples were obtained before definitive surgery or chemotherapy. Genomic DNA was extracted by the MD Anderson Biospecimen Extraction Resource, and TCR sequencing was done by the MD Anderson Cancer Genomics Laboratory. The 70 to 90 tumor samples underwent high-throughput TCR profiling with ImmunoSEQ. The original methods were these. The repertoire diversity metrics included richness (unique productive sequences), clonality, evenness and relatedness, and the Bhattacharyya coefficient was used to measure similarity between samples. A sensitivity analysis excluded TCRs with fewer than two reads and gave consistent conclusions. TCRdb carries this immuneACCESS record with in-frame sequences only. Its versions omit some clonotypes, under half of them owing to an unresolved V gene in the studies checked, with the rest unexplained. The DNA was the basis for D and trimming; V, J and clone size are from that table. This sample comprises about 1,900 clones, approximately 85% of them detected only once. The top ten clonotypes cover 7.8% of the sample.

As encoded in the germline V gene, CDR1 is SGHAT while CDR2 is FQNNGV. From the cysteine up to the phenylalanine, the CDR3 has a length of 14 residues. Only the CDR3 part of the read is kept: 42 bases, read in frame from the first base. Relative to germline, V is 3 bases shorter and J is 0 bases shorter, with 8 bases between their ends. The clonotype originates from a human donor with high-grade serous ovarian cancer. The sample consisted of tumor tissue. The receptor chain draws on TRBV11-2 and TRBJ1-1; no D gene call is confident. In nucleotides, the sequence is TGTGCCAGCAGCTTCGGTGCCTTGAACACTGAAGCTTTCTTT. Its coded protein is CASSFGALNTEAFF.